The clone carrying this TCR beta chain has at least ten counts. CDR1 and CDR2 from the germline V gene are SGHRS and YFSETQ. Trimming cost V 1 base and J 1 base; bases outside gene matches: 4. The CDR3 contains 15 residues. The sample belongs to a study of Graves' ophthalmopathy and Graves' hyperthyroidism. Only newly diagnosed hyperthyroidism patients aged 18 to 65, with under 2 months' duration, were enrolled. Using RNA transcripts, the TCR beta CDR3 regions were amplified. First-round RT-PCR employed HTBI primers, with a second-round multiplex PCR after it. TCRdb reanalysed the multiplex PCR reads using MiXCR and keeps one entry per CDR3 protein. This table has over a million distinct CDR3 sequences, 35% to 40% appearing once.

The sample consisted of peripheral blood or thyroid tissue (not recorded which). The receptor's source is an adult man with Graves' hyperthyroidism. The chain links TRBV5-1 to TRBJ1-1; 7 bases map to TRBD1. The CDR3 loop reads CASSLLTGRNTEAFF. The CDR3 DNA follows: TGCGCCAGCAGCTTGTTGACAGGGCGGAACACTGAAGCTTTCTTT.